These T cell receptor beta chains were read from a single sample in a study of Ad26.COV2.S vaccination and SARS-CoV-2 variants. Repertoires were generated with immunoSEQ multiplex PCR, while TCRdb's copy carries only in-frame clones and drops some. The data contain about 400,000 clones, about 88% of them singletons. The source material was peripheral blood, sampled in a trial of Ad26.COV2.S vaccine versus placebo. The source is a person between 18 and 59 years old who received the Ad26.COV2.S COVID-19 vaccine or a placebo. CDR3s include the opening cysteine and the closing phenylalanine or tryptophan. The D gene is left open where the match is weak. Size is stated for part of the rows, as once, few or many counts, or as a class when the clone is expanded.

>20|NA|NA|TRBJ1-1|TRBV4-3
TGCGCCAGCAGCCAAGAAGTATTTAAAGGGAACGGGGGAAAGGGCACTGAAGCTTTCTTT
CASSQEVFKGNGGKGTEAFF
>14|once|NA|TRBJ2-5|TRBV28
TGTGCCAGCAGTACCAGACTAATCCAAGAGACCCAGTACTTC
CASSTRLIQETQYF
>12|once|NA|TRBJ1-2|TRBV6-5
TGTGCCAGCAGACCCCGGGTTGGTGGCTACACCTTC
CASRPRVGGYTF
>14|NA|NA|TRBJ1-1|TRBV3-1/TRBV3-2
TGTGCCAGCAGCCAAGGTCCAGGCAACACTGAAGCTTTCTTT
CASSQGPGNTEAFF
>16|NA|TRBD1|TRBJ1-1|TRBV19
TGTGCCAGTAGTATAGATCAGGGACAGGGGAAAGGCGAAGCTTTCTTT
CASSIDQGQGKGEAFF
>12|NA|NA|TRBJ2-1|TRBV12-3/TRBV12-4
TGTGCCAGCAGTCCTCAAACCAATGAGCAGTTCTTC
CASSPQTNEQFF
>20|few|TRBD2|TRBJ2-3|TRBV9
TGTGCCAGCAGCGTAGAGAGGGGGCCGAGCGGGAGGAAGGGCACAGATACGCAGTATTTT
CASSVERGPSGRKGTDTQYF
>14|NA|NA|TRBJ2-3|TRBV10-1
TGCGCCAGCAGTGAGTTCGCGGGCCTCCAGACGCAGTATTTT
CASSEFAGLQTQYF
>13|NA|NA|TRBJ2-3|TRBV10-3
TGTGCCATCAGTGTTCGGAACGCAGATACGCAGTATTTT
CAISVRNADTQYF
>15|NA|TRBD2|TRBJ2-1|TRBV27
TGTGCCAGCAGGGCCTTGCGGGGGGCTTGGAATGAGCAGTTCTTC
CASRALRGAWNEQFF
>17|NA|NA|TRBJ2-3|TRBV11-3
TGTGCCAGCAGCTTATCCTTCGACGGATCTATCACAGATACGCAGTATTTT
CASSLSFDGSITDTQYF
>16|NA|NA|TRBJ2-2|TRBV5-1
TGCGCCAGCAGCTTGGTTCGGGGAGTGGACACCGGGGAGCTGTTTTTT
CASSLVRGVDTGELFF
>13|NA|NA|TRBJ2-7|TRBV11-1
TGTGCCAGCAGCTTAGGTCGGGAGTACGAGCAGTACTTC
CASSLGREYEQYF
>13|NA|NA|TRBJ1-2|TRBV19
TGTGCCAGTAGTATTGGAGCTAACTATGGCTACACCTTC
CASSIGANYGYTF
>14|once|NA|TRBJ2-2|TRBV28
TGTGCCACCCTAGGACAGTCGAACACCGGGGAGCTGTTTTTT
CATLGQSNTGELFF
>18|NA|TRBD1|TRBJ2-5|TRBV18
TGTGCCAGCTCACCAGCCGCACCCGGGACAGGGGGTTACTGGACCCAGTACTTC
CASSPAAPGTGGYWTQYF
>17|NA|TRBD1|TRBJ1-5|TRBV28
TGTGCCAGCAGTTTATTGGGCGGGGGGACAGAAAATCAGCCCCAGCATTTT
CASSLLGGGTENQPQHF